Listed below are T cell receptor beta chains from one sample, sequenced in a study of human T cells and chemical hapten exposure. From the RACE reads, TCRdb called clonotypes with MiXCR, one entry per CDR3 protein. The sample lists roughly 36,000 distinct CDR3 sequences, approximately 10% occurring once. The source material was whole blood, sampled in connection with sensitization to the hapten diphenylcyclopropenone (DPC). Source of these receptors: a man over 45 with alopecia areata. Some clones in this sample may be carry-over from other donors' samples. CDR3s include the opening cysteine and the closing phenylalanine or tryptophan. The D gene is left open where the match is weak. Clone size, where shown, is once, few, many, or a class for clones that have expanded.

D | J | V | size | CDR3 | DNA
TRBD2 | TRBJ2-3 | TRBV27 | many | CASSFSLAGTDTQYF | TGTGCCAGCAGTTTTTCCCTAGCGGGCACAGATACGCAGTATTTT
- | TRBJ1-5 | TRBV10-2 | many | CASSENPYQPQHF | TGCGCCAGCAGTGAGAACCCCTATCAGCCCCAGCATTTT
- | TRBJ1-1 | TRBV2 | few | CASSNTEAFF | TGTGCCAGCAGTAACACTGAAGCTTTCTTT
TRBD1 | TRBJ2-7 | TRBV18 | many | CASSPPRDRNEQYF | TGTGCCAGCTCACCACCCCGGGACAGGAACGAGCAGTACTTC
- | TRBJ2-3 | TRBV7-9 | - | CASSVGSAGTDTQYF | TGTGCCAGCAGCGTGGGTAGTGCGGGCACAGATACGCAGTATTTT
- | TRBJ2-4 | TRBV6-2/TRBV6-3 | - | CASTGQGNIQYF | TGTGCCAGCACAGGGCAAGGAAACATTCAGTACTTC
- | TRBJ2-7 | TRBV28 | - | CASSQPYEQYF | TGTGCCAGCAGCCAACCCTACGAGCAGTACTTC
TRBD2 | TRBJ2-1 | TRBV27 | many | CASSFLSGNYNEQFF | TGTGCCAGCAGTTTCCTCAGCGGGAACTACAATGAGCAGTTCTTC
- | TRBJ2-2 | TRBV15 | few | CATGEGTGELFF | TGTGCCACGGGAGAGGGGACCGGGGAGCTGTTTTTT
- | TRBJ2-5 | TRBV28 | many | CASSQMVQYF | TGTGCCAGCAGTCAGATGGTCCAGTACTTC
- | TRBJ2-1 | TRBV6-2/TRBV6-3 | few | CASSSNSLLEFF | TGTGCCAGCAGCTCAAATTCCCTCCTCGAGTTCTTC
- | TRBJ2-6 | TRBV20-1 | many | CSARAGIFSSGANVLTF | TGCAGTGCTAGGGCAGGGATATTCTCCTCTGGGGCCAACGTCCTGACTTTC
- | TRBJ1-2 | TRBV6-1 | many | CASSERWRSGHGYTF | TGTGCCAGCAGTGAAAGATGGAGGTCAGGGCATGGCTACACCTTC
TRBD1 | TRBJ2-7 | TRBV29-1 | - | CSVRQGGSYEQYF | TGCAGCGTGAGACAGGGGGGATCCTACGAGCAGTACTTC
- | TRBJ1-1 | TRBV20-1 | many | CSARVGTTEAFF | TGCAGTGCTAGAGTAGGGACAACTGAAGCTTTCTTT
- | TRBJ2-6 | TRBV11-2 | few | CASSHGRAGANVLTF | TGTGCCAGCAGCCACGGCAGGGCTGGGGCCAACGTCCTGACTTTC
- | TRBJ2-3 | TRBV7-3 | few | CASSLTSNTRNTQYF | TGTGCCAGCAGCTTGACTTCTAACACACGTAATACGCAGTATTTT
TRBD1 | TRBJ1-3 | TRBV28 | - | CASSPPGTDSGNTIYF | TGTGCCAGCAGTCCCCCCGGGACAGACTCTGGAAACACCATATATTTT
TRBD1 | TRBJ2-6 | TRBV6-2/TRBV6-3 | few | CASSQTGGSGANVLTF | TGTGCCAGCAGTCAGACAGGGGGCTCTGGGGCCAACGTCCTGACTTTC
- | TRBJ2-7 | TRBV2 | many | CASSESPAAYYEQYF | TGTGCCAGCAGTGAATCCCCAGCGGCCTACTACGAGCAGTACTTC
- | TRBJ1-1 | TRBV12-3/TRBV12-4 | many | CASSLGVGDPDF | TGTGCCAGCAGTTTGGGGGTCGGTGATCCAGACTTT
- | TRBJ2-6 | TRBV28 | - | CASSISFPPGANVLTF | TGTGCCAGCAGTATCTCCTTCCCACCTGGGGCCAACGTCCTGACTTTC